The 2 T cell receptor beta chains below all came from one sample that was sequenced in a study of CD4 T cells in relation to SARS-CoV-2 and coronaviruses. The antigens these receptors bind are not known. Sequencing used immunoSEQ multiplex PCR; TCRdb keeps in-frame clones, though not all of them. The sample includes tens of thousands of clones, approximately 87% of them seen just once. The sequenced sample consisted of naive CD4+ T cells from PBMCs, cultured in vitro. The sample's subset: naive CD4+ T cells isolated by negative enrichment. The receptors come from an adult with COVID-19.

This clone was found once. The chain employs TRBV4-1 and TRBJ2-4; 7 bases are shared with TRBD2. Per the germline V gene, CDR1 is MGHRA and CDR2 is YSYEKL. V lost 0 bases to trimming and J lost 1 base; unmatched junction nucleotides: 6. The CDR3 totals 17 residues. The CDR3 protein is CASSQEGGSWAKNIQYF. The CDR3 DNA follows: TGCGCCAGCAGCCAAGAGGGCGGGAGTTGGGCCAAAAACATTCAGTACTTC.

The CDR3 nucleotides read TGTGCCAGCAGCGTCGGTGGTTCTGGGGCCAACGTCCTGACTTTC. Translation: CASSVGGSGANVLTF. The V and J genes are TRBV9 and TRBJ2-6; no clear D. CDR3 size: 15 residues. V lost 2 bases and J lost 1, with 7 bases in between. Germline V gene lookup returns CDR1 SGDLS and CDR2 YYNGEE.